A selection of T cell receptor beta chains follows, all from one sample in a study of blood T cell dynamics during melanoma immunotherapy. The protocol was immunoSEQ multiplex PCR, while the TCRdb copy is restricted to in-frame clones and leaves out a portion. Of about 4,800 clones listed, around 87% were seen once; the top ten hold approximately 17%. The source material was blood, sampled from a patient treated with checkpoint blockade. The receptor set was obtained from a human donor with melanoma. Each CDR3 is given with its conserved first and last residue. The D gene is left open where the match is weak. The listing skips clone size in some rows; elsewhere it reads once, few, many or a size class.

j_call: TRBJ1-5; clone_size: NA; v_call: TRBV28; d_call: NA; cdr3_aa: CASSLFGGNQPQHF; cdr3_nt: TGTGCCAGCAGTTTATTTGGGGGCAATCAGCCCCAGCATTTT
j_call: TRBJ2-1; clone_size: NA; v_call: TRBV6-1; d_call: NA; cdr3_aa: CASSGWGAADEQFF; cdr3_nt: TGTGCCAGCAGTGGATGGGGGGCGGCCGATGAGCAGTTCTTC
j_call: TRBJ2-2; clone_size: NA; v_call: TRBV28; d_call: TRBD2; cdr3_aa: CASSSSLAGVNTGELFF; cdr3_nt: TGTGCCAGCAGTTCCTCTTTAGCGGGGGTGAACACCGGGGAGCTGTTTTTT
j_call: TRBJ2-1; clone_size: NA; v_call: TRBV6-6; d_call: TRBD2; cdr3_aa: CASSSGLLSYNEQFF; cdr3_nt: TGTGCCAGCAGTTCGGGACTACTGTCCTACAATGAGCAGTTCTTC
j_call: TRBJ2-5; clone_size: NA; v_call: TRBV5-4; d_call: TRBD1; cdr3_aa: CASSFPQGETQYF; cdr3_nt: TGTGCCAGCAGCTTTCCACAGGGGGAGACCCAGTACTTC
j_call: TRBJ2-7; clone_size: NA; v_call: TRBV18; d_call: TRBD1; cdr3_aa: CASSGRQGSSREQYF; cdr3_nt: TGTGCCAGCTCAGGGAGACAGGGGTCATCGCGAGAGCAGTACTTC
j_call: TRBJ1-5; clone_size: NA; v_call: TRBV2; d_call: NA; cdr3_aa: CASSEAGGNQPQHF; cdr3_nt: TGTGCCAGCAGTGAAGCGGGAGGAAATCAGCCCCAGCATTTT
j_call: TRBJ2-5; clone_size: NA; v_call: TRBV11-3; d_call: TRBD2; cdr3_aa: CASSRRAGGKETQYF; cdr3_nt: TGTGCCAGCAGTAGACGAGCGGGAGGGAAAGAGACCCAGTACTTC
j_call: TRBJ2-2; clone_size: NA; v_call: TRBV28; d_call: TRBD2; cdr3_aa: CATSGGRATGELFF; cdr3_nt: TGTGCCACCAGTGGCGGGAGGGCCACCGGGGAGCTGTTTTTT
j_call: TRBJ2-5; clone_size: NA; v_call: TRBV18; d_call: TRBD2; cdr3_aa: CASSPAGTSRRGDQYF; cdr3_nt: TGTGCCAGCTCACCGGCCGGGACTAGCCGGAGGGGGGACCAGTACTTC
j_call: TRBJ1-2; clone_size: NA; v_call: TRBV4-2; d_call: NA; cdr3_aa: CASSQDIGNYGYTF; cdr3_nt: TGTGCCAGCAGCCAAGACATCGGGAACTATGGCTACACCTTC
j_call: TRBJ1-6; clone_size: once; v_call: TRBV27; d_call: TRBD1; cdr3_aa: CASSPGQGSPLHF; cdr3_nt: TGTGCCAGCAGTCCCGGACAGGGTTCACCCCTCCACTTT
j_call: TRBJ1-2; clone_size: NA; v_call: TRBV6-5; d_call: NA; cdr3_aa: CASRQTWAGTGGYTF; cdr3_nt: TGTGCCAGCAGACAAACATGGGCGGGTACGGGTGGCTACACCTTC
j_call: TRBJ2-7; clone_size: large; v_call: TRBV28; d_call: TRBD2; cdr3_aa: CASSALAGEGEQYF; cdr3_nt: TGTGCCAGCAGTGCTCTAGCGGGAGAGGGAGAGCAGTACTTC
j_call: TRBJ2-3; clone_size: NA; v_call: TRBV18; d_call: NA; cdr3_aa: CASSPPREIECTDTQYF; cdr3_nt: TGTGCCAGCTCACCACCCCGGGAAATAGAATGCACAGATACGCAGTATTTT
j_call: TRBJ2-2; clone_size: NA; v_call: TRBV7-9; d_call: NA; cdr3_aa: CASSLRSGLVTGELFF; cdr3_nt: TGTGCCAGCAGCCTAAGATCGGGCCTCGTCACCGGGGAGCTGTTTTTT
j_call: TRBJ2-1; clone_size: NA; v_call: TRBV5-1; d_call: NA; cdr3_aa: CASSLVANEQFF; cdr3_nt: TGCGCCAGCAGCTTGGTCGCGAATGAGCAGTTCTTC
j_call: TRBJ2-7; clone_size: NA; v_call: TRBV28; d_call: TRBD2; cdr3_aa: CASSTIGTSEYEQYF; cdr3_nt: TGTGCCAGCAGTACAATCGGGACTAGCGAGTACGAGCAGTACTTC
j_call: TRBJ1-5; clone_size: NA; v_call: TRBV6-5; d_call: NA; cdr3_aa: CASSERSNQPQHF; cdr3_nt: TGTGCCAGCAGTGAGCGTAGCAATCAGCCCCAGCATTTT
j_call: TRBJ2-7; clone_size: NA; v_call: TRBV2; d_call: NA; cdr3_aa: CASSLGGKPRYEQYF; cdr3_nt: TGTGCCAGCAGCTTAGGAGGCAAGCCCCGATACGAGCAGTACTTC
j_call: TRBJ2-7; clone_size: NA; v_call: TRBV11-2; d_call: NA; cdr3_aa: CASSSPAGINFRKQYF; cdr3_nt: TGTGCCAGCAGCTCGCCTGCCGGGATCAACTTTAGGAAGCAGTACTTC
j_call: TRBJ1-1; clone_size: few; v_call: TRBV5-1; d_call: NA; cdr3_aa: CASSLDPGNEAFF; cdr3_nt: TGCGCCAGCAGCTTGGATCCCGGGAATGAAGCTTTCTTT
j_call: TRBJ2-2; clone_size: NA; v_call: TRBV2; d_call: TRBD2; cdr3_aa: CASSGLAGNTGELFF; cdr3_nt: TGTGCCAGCAGTGGACTAGCGGGAAACACCGGGGAGCTGTTTTTT
j_call: TRBJ1-3; clone_size: once; v_call: TRBV9; d_call: NA; cdr3_aa: CASSVDPDRGNTIYF; cdr3_nt: TGTGCCAGCAGCGTTGACCCGGACAGAGGAAACACCATATATTTT
j_call: TRBJ2-2; clone_size: NA; v_call: TRBV5-6; d_call: NA; cdr3_aa: CASSSTGYDGELFF; cdr3_nt: TGTGCCAGCAGTTCGACAGGTTATGACGGGGAGCTGTTTTTT
j_call: TRBJ1-4; clone_size: NA; v_call: TRBV2; d_call: NA; cdr3_aa: CASSAGVREKLFF; cdr3_nt: TGTGCCAGCTCCGCAGGGGTTCGGGAAAAACTGTTTTTT
j_call: TRBJ2-7; clone_size: NA; v_call: TRBV18; d_call: NA; cdr3_aa: CASSTGTPDYEQYF; cdr3_nt: TGTGCCAGCTCGACCGGGACGCCTGACTACGAGCAGTACTTC
j_call: TRBJ2-1; clone_size: NA; v_call: TRBV27; d_call: TRBD2; cdr3_aa: CASSPLAGVRYNEQFF; cdr3_nt: TGTGCCAGCAGTCCGTTAGCGGGAGTTCGCTACAATGAGCAGTTCTTC
j_call: TRBJ2-2; clone_size: NA; v_call: TRBV2; d_call: NA; cdr3_aa: CASSYTGDSTGELFF; cdr3_nt: TGTGCCAGCAGCTATACAGGGGACTCCACCGGGGAGCTGTTTTTT
j_call: TRBJ2-5; clone_size: NA; v_call: TRBV7-6; d_call: NA; cdr3_aa: CASSLPGTPETQYF; cdr3_nt: TGTGCCAGCAGCCTTCCGGGAACACCGGAGACCCAGTACTTC
j_call: TRBJ2-7; clone_size: NA; v_call: TRBV4-1; d_call: NA; cdr3_aa: CASSPDSSEQYF; cdr3_nt: TGCGCCAGCAGCCCGGACAGTTCTGAGCAGTACTTC
j_call: TRBJ1-4; clone_size: NA; v_call: TRBV6-1; d_call: TRBD1; cdr3_aa: CASRAQSGTVEKLFF; cdr3_nt: TGTGCCAGCAGGGCCCAGTCCGGGACAGTCGAAAAACTGTTTTTT
j_call: TRBJ2-7; clone_size: NA; v_call: TRBV2; d_call: NA; cdr3_aa: CASSELNRASSYEQYF; cdr3_nt: TGTGCCAGCAGTGAACTAAACAGGGCGAGCTCCTACGAGCAGTACTTC
j_call: TRBJ2-1; clone_size: few; v_call: TRBV5-1; d_call: TRBD2; cdr3_aa: CASSLGPSGTNNEQFF; cdr3_nt: TGCGCCAGCAGCTTGGGGCCTAGCGGGACCAACAATGAGCAGTTCTTC
j_call: TRBJ1-1; clone_size: once; v_call: TRBV19; d_call: NA; cdr3_aa: CASSIRGGLAEAFF; cdr3_nt: TGTGCCAGTAGTATTCGTGGGGGTCTCGCCGAAGCTTTCTTT
j_call: TRBJ2-2; clone_size: NA; v_call: TRBV4-1; d_call: NA; cdr3_aa: CASSQERRGPVTGELFF; cdr3_nt: TGCGCCAGCAGCCAAGAGAGGAGGGGGCCGGTCACCGGGGAGCTGTTTTTT
j_call: TRBJ1-5; clone_size: NA; v_call: TRBV18; d_call: NA; cdr3_aa: CASSPLPVTATNQPQHF; cdr3_nt: TGTGCCAGCTCACCACTACCCGTAACAGCGACTAATCAGCCCCAGCATTTT
j_call: TRBJ2-5; clone_size: NA; v_call: TRBV18; d_call: NA; cdr3_aa: CASSPPLPGRETQYF; cdr3_nt: TGTGCCAGCTCACCCCCACTACCGGGACGAGAGACCCAGTACTTC
j_call: TRBJ2-1; clone_size: NA; v_call: TRBV6-1; d_call: NA; cdr3_aa: CASTPHLQLSEQFF; cdr3_nt: TGTGCCAGCACGCCTCATTTACAGCTAAGCGAGCAGTTCTTC
j_call: TRBJ1-2; clone_size: few; v_call: TRBV6-5; d_call: NA; cdr3_aa: CASGGRGEFGYTF; cdr3_nt: TGTGCCAGCGGTGGCAGGGGAGAGTTTGGCTACACCTTC
j_call: TRBJ2-7; clone_size: few; v_call: TRBV9; d_call: TRBD2; cdr3_aa: CASSAGTSVTYEQYF; cdr3_nt: TGTGCCAGCAGCGCCGGGACTAGCGTCACCTACGAGCAGTACTTC
j_call: TRBJ2-7; clone_size: once; v_call: TRBV28; d_call: TRBD2; cdr3_aa: CASSAGLAGTYEQYF; cdr3_nt: TGTGCCAGCAGTGCCGGACTAGCGGGGACCTACGAGCAGTACTTC
j_call: TRBJ2-1; clone_size: NA; v_call: TRBV7-2; d_call: NA; cdr3_aa: CASSLGGASHNEQFF; cdr3_nt: TGTGCCAGCAGCTTGGGGGGCGCATCACACAATGAGCAGTTCTTC
j_call: TRBJ1-3; clone_size: NA; v_call: TRBV7-2; d_call: NA; cdr3_aa: CASSLEASGNTIYF; cdr3_nt: TGTGCCAGCAGCTTGGAGGCCTCTGGAAACACCATATATTTT
j_call: TRBJ1-4; clone_size: NA; v_call: TRBV2; d_call: NA; cdr3_aa: CASRLRTAHNEKLFF; cdr3_nt: TGTGCCAGCAGACTTAGGACAGCACATAATGAAAAACTGTTTTTT
j_call: TRBJ2-7; clone_size: NA; v_call: TRBV7-2; d_call: TRBD2; cdr3_aa: CASSTGTSGLEQYF; cdr3_nt: TGTGCCAGCAGTACCGGGACTAGCGGGCTCGAGCAGTACTTC
j_call: TRBJ2-5; clone_size: NA; v_call: TRBV6-1; d_call: TRBD1; cdr3_aa: CASSRQGGEETQYF; cdr3_nt: TGTGCCAGCAGCCGACAGGGTGGGGAAGAGACCCAGTACTTC
j_call: TRBJ2-6; clone_size: NA; v_call: TRBV14; d_call: NA; cdr3_aa: CASSQTVPAFPASSGANVLTF; cdr3_nt: TGTGCCAGCAGCCAAACAGTCCCAGCCTTTCCAGCCAGCTCTGGGGCCAACGTCCTGACTTTC
j_call: TRBJ2-5; clone_size: NA; v_call: TRBV30; d_call: NA; cdr3_aa: CAWSVLTGTQYF; cdr3_nt: TGTGCCTGGAGTGTACTTACGGGGACCCAGTACTTC
j_call: TRBJ1-1; clone_size: NA; v_call: TRBV5-4; d_call: NA; cdr3_aa: CASSLAGSELLNTEAFF; cdr3_nt: TGTGCCAGCAGCTTGGCCGGGTCAGAACTATTGAACACTGAAGCTTTCTTT
j_call: TRBJ2-1; clone_size: NA; v_call: TRBV28; d_call: NA; cdr3_aa: CASSLTGNEQFF; cdr3_nt: TGTGCCAGCAGTCTGACCGGAAATGAGCAGTTCTTC
j_call: TRBJ1-5; clone_size: NA; v_call: TRBV4-1; d_call: NA; cdr3_aa: CASSQERGGSGNQPQHF; cdr3_nt: TGCGCCAGCAGCCAAGAGAGGGGTGGGAGCGGCAATCAGCCCCAGCATTTT
j_call: TRBJ2-5; clone_size: NA; v_call: TRBV4-2; d_call: NA; cdr3_aa: CASSNGQQETQYF; cdr3_nt: TGTGCCAGCAGCAACGGACAGCAAGAGACCCAGTACTTC